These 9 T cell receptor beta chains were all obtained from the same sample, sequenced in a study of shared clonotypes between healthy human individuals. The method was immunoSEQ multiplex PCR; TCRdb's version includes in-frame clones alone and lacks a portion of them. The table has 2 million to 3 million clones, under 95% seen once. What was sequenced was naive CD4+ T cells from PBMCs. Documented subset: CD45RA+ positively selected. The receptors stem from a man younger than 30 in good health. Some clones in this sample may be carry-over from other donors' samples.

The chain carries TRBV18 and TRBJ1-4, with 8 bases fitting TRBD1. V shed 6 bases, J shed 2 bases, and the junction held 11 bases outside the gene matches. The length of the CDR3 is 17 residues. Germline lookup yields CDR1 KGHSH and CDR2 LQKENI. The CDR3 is CASSRQGARGTNEKLFF. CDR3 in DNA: TGTGCCAGCTCGCGGCAGGGGGCGCGAGGGACTAATGAAAAACTGTTTTTT.

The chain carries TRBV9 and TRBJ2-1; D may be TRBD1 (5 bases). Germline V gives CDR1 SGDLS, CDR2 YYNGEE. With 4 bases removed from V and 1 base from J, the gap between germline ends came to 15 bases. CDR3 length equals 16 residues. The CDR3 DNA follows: TGTGCCAGCAGCACCCAGGGTCAGGCGTCCTACAATGAGCAGTTCTTC. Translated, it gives CASSTQGQASYNEQFF.

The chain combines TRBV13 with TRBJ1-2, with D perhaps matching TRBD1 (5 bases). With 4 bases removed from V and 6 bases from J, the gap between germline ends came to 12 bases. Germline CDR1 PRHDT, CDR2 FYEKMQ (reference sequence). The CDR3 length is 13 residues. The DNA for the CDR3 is TGTGCCAGCAGCTCTACAGGTGGGGATGGCTACACCTTC. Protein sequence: CASSSTGGDGYTF.

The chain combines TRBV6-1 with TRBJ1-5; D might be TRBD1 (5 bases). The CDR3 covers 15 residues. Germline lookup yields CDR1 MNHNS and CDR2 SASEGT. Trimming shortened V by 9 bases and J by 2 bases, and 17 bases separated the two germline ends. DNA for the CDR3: TGTGCCAGACGGAGGGGAGCAGAGGGCAATCAGCCCCAGCATTTT. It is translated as CARRRGAEGNQPQHF.

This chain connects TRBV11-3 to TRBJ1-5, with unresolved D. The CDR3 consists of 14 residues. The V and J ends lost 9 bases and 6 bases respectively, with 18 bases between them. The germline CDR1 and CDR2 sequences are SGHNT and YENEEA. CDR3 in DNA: TGTGCCAGGGACCCTCTTCGGGGTTCTCAGCCCCAGCATTTT. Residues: CARDPLRGSQPQHF.

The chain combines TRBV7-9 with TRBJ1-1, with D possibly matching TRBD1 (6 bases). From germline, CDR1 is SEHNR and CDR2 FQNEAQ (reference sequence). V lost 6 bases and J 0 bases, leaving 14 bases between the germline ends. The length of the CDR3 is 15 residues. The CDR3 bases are TGTGCCAGCAGAGCCGGGACACAAATGAACACTGAAGCTTTCTTT. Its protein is CASRAGTQMNTEAFF.

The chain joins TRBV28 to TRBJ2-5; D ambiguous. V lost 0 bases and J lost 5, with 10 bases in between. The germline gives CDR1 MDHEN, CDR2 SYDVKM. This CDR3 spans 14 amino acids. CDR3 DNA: TGTGCCAGCAGTTTATGGAGCCTCGGGGAGACCCAGTACTTC. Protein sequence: CASSLWSLGETQYF.

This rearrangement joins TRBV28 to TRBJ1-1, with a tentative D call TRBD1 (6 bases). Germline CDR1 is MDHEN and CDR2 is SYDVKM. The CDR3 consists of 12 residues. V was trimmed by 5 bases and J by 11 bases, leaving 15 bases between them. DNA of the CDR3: TGTGCCAGCAGTGTCGACAGGCCCATCGCTTTCTTT. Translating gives CASSVDRPIAFF.

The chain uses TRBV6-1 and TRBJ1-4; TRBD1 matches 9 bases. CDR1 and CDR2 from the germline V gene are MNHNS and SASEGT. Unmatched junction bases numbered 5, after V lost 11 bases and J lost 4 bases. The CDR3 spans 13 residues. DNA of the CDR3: TGTGCCGGGGGACAGGGAAGTAATGAAAAACTGTTTTTT. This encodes CAGGQGSNEKLFF.